This passage covers 14 T cell receptor beta chains from one sample sequenced in a study of T cells in localized non-small cell lung cancer (dated by TCRdb to the early 2020s). The library was built by means of the immunoSEQ multiplex PCR assay. TCRdb obtained this table from immuneACCESS and retained in-frame rearrangements with V and J assigned. These tables miss some clones; where compared with another copy, unresolved V genes account for less than half of the shortfall, and the remainder is unexplained. This sample is represented by tens of thousands of clones; 86% of them were singletons. Roughly 7.1% of the sample goes to the ten largest clones. Sample: peripheral blood, taken before any cancer treatment. These receptors were obtained from a woman aged 18-55 years with stage III lung adenocarcinoma.

The chain is built from TRBV13 and TRBJ1-6; 8 positions match TRBD1. The CDR3 spans 16 residues. Germline assignment: CDR1 PRHDT and CDR2 FYEKMQ (reference sequence). With V trimmed by 6 bases and J by 6 bases, 10 bases remained unmatched. CDR3 sequence: CASSPTGVFANSPLHF. In DNA, the CDR3 is TGTGCCAGCAGTCCGACAGGGGTATTCGCTAATTCACCCCTCCACTTT.

This clone was counted once. V gene TRBV6-1 combines with J gene TRBJ2-2; D is unresolved. Trimming removed 0 bases from V and 7 bases from J, with 9 bases in between. Germline V gives CDR1 MNHNS, CDR2 SASEGT. The CDR3 extends over 14 amino acids. The CDR3 DNA reads TGTGCCAGCAGTGAAGCTCCAGATGGCGGGGAGCTGTTTTTT. Amino acid sequence: CASSEAPDGGELFF.

The chain couples TRBV6-1 to TRBJ1-1; possible D gene TRBD1, 6 bases. The CDR3 has 12 residues. The germline CDR1 and CDR2 sequences are MNHNS and SASEGT. Trimming stripped 4 bases from V and 8 bases from J, with 11 bases between. CDR3 amino acids: CASSGHQGEAFF. The DNA for the CDR3 is TGTGCCAGCAGTGGACATCAGGGGGAAGCTTTCTTT.

This clone was observed a single time. The chain recombines TRBV6-1 with TRBJ1-3; D call uncertain. The ends were cut back, 7 bases at V and 0 bases at J, with 10 bases in the middle. The germline gives CDR1 MNHNS, CDR2 SASEGT. This CDR3 is built from 14 residues. The CDR3 protein is CASKRSSSGNTIYF. The CDR3 DNA follows: TGTGCCAGCAAGCGATCGAGCTCTGGAAACACCATATATTTT.

The chain couples TRBV4-1 to TRBJ1-1; D may be TRBD1 (5 bases). The germline CDR1 and CDR2 sequences are MGHRA and YSYEKL. Trimming removed 0 bases from V and 0 bases from J, with 8 bases in between. The CDR3 sequence is 15 residues long. The CDR3: CASSQEPTVNTEAFF. Here the CDR3 DNA reads TGCGCCAGCAGCCAAGAACCGACAGTGAACACTGAAGCTTTCTTT.

This clone was seen only once. The J gene is TRBJ2-1, the V gene TRBV14; 11 bases match TRBD2. The germline CDR1 and CDR2 sequences are SGHDN and FVKESK. The CDR3 extends over 15 amino acids. Trimming at V came to 3 bases and at J to 2 bases, leaving 0 bases not matched to a gene. The CDR3 DNA sequence: TGTGCCAGCAGCCATAGCGGGGGGGCCTACAATGAGCAGTTCTTC. It translates to CASSHSGGAYNEQFF.

This clone was counted between two and nine times. This chain connects TRBV7-9 to TRBJ1-2, with D perhaps matching TRBD1 (6 bases). CDR1 is SEHNR, CDR2 FQNEAQ, per germline (reference sequence). The length of the CDR3 is 15 residues. Trimming cost V 5 bases and J 3 bases, with 16 bases left between them. CDR3 sequence reads: CASSLRLEGDYGYTF. CDR3 DNA sequence: TGTGCCAGCAGCCTCCGGTTGGAGGGGGACTATGGCTACACCTTC.

This sequence joins TRBV27 and TRBJ1-2; D gene uncertain. CDR1 and CDR2 from the germline V gene are MNHEY and SMNVEV (reference sequence). The CDR3 sequence is 17 residues long. V lost 3 bases and J 2 bases, leaving 19 bases between the germline ends. CDR3 loop: CASSFYNSGIGNYGYTF. The CDR3 DNA sequence: TGTGCCAGCAGTTTCTACAACAGTGGGATCGGGAACTATGGCTACACCTTC.

In this sample, this clone turned up once. This chain connects TRBV14 to TRBJ2-5, with D hard to call. The CDR3 covers 16 residues. The ends were cut back, 2 bases at V and 2 bases at J, with 15 bases in the middle. CDR1 and CDR2 (germline): SGHDN, FVKESK. CDR3 nucleotides: TGTGCCAGCAGCCAACTGAACTCCGATAGACAAGAGACCCAGTACTTC. Its translation: CASSQLNSDRQETQYF.

This clone was found once. This sequence joins TRBV4-2 and TRBJ2-5; weak D call: TRBD2 (6 bases). The CDR3 runs 16 residues. From germline, CDR1 is LGHNA and CDR2 YNFKEQ. The V and J ends lost 3 bases and 5 bases respectively, with 19 bases between them. CDR3 protein: CASSQPGRGSGETQYF. The CDR3, as DNA: TGTGCCAGCAGCCAGCCGGGGCGGGGCTCTGGGGAGACCCAGTACTTC.

This rearrangement joins TRBV7-2 to TRBJ1-1; 7 positions match TRBD1. CDR3 length equals 14 residues. Germline V gene sequence: CDR1 SGHTA, CDR2 FQGNSA. The V gene end was trimmed by 5 bases and the J gene end by 1 base; junction bases not matched to a gene: 4. The CDR3, as DNA: TGTGCCAGCAGCATGACAGGGAAGAACACTGAAGCTTTCTTT. Translating it yields CASSMTGKNTEAFF. The full variable domain, in which reference TRBV7-2 and TRBJ1-1 provide the parts outside the CDR3, is GAGVSQSPSNKVTEKGKDVELRCDPISGHTALYWYRQSLGQGLEFLIYFQGNSAPDKSGLPSDRFSAERTGGSVSTLTIQRTQQEDSAVYLCASSMTGKNTEAFFGQGTRLTVV.

The genes are TRBV11-2 and TRBJ1-4; 7 nucleotides match TRBD1. V was pared by 5 bases and J by 0 bases, with 6 bases of the junction left unmatched. CDR1 SGHAT and CDR2 FQNNGV come from the germline V gene. The CDR3 extends over 16 amino acids. Written as DNA, the CDR3 is TGTGCCAGCAGCCCGCCGGGGACAGCAACTAATGAAAAACTGTTTTTT. Translated, it gives CASSPPGTATNEKLFF.

The chain combines TRBV27 with TRBJ1-2; maybe TRBD1 (5 bases). The CDR3 totals 15 residues. Looked up from germline, CDR1 is MNHEY and CDR2 is SMNVEV (reference sequence). The V gene lost 7 bases and the J gene lost 5 bases, with 20 bases spanning the gap. CDR3 sequence (DNA): TGTGCCAGCACGTTCAGGGCCTCGGGTGAATATGGCTACACCTTC. Its protein product is CASTFRASGEYGYTF.

The chain recombines TRBV7-9 with TRBJ2-5; TRBD1 might be the D (7 bases). V was trimmed by 0 bases and J by 2 bases, leaving 16 bases between them. Germline V gene data show CDR1 as SEHNR and CDR2 as FQNEAQ (reference sequence). CDR3 length: 17 residues. This CDR3 is CASSLAGWRGHQETQYF. The CDR3 nucleotides are TGTGCCAGCAGCTTAGCGGGGTGGAGGGGGCATCAAGAGACCCAGTACTTC.